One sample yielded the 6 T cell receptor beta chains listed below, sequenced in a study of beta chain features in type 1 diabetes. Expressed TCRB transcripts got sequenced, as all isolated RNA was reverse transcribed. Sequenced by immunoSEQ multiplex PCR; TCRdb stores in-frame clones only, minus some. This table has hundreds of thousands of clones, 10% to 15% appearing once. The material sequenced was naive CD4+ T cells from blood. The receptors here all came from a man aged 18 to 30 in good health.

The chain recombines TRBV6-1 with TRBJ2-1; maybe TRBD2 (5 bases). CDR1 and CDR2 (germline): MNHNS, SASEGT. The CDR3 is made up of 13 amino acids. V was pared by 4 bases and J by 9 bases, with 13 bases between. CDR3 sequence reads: CASSVPTRSEQFF. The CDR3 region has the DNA TGTGCCAGCAGTGTACCCACTAGATCTGAGCAGTTCTTC.

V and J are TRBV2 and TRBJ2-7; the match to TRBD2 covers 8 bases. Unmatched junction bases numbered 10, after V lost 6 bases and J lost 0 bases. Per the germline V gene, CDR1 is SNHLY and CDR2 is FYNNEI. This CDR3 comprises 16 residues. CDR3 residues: CASRFLEAGDSYEQYF. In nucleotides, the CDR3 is TGTGCCAGCAGATTCTTGGAAGCGGGAGACTCCTACGAGCAGTACTTC.

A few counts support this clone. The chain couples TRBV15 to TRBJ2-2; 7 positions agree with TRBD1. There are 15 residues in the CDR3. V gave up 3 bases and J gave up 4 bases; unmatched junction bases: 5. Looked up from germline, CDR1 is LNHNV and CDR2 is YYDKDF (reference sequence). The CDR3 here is CATSSRQGSTGELFF. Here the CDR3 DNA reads TGTGCCACCAGCAGTCGACAGGGTAGCACCGGGGAGCTGTTTTTT. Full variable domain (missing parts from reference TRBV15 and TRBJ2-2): DAMVIQNPRYQVTQFGKPVTLSCSQTLNHNVMYWYQQKSSQAPKLLFHYYDKDFNNEADTPDNFQSRRPNTSFCFLDIRSPGLGDTAMYLCATSSRQGSTGELFFGEGSRLTVL.

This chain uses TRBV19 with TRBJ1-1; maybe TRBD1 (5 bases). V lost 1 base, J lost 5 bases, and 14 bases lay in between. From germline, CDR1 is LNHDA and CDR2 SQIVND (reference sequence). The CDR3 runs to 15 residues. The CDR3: CASSIGGAGGTEAFF. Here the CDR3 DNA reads TGTGCCAGTAGTATAGGTGGGGCCGGGGGGACTGAAGCTTTCTTT.

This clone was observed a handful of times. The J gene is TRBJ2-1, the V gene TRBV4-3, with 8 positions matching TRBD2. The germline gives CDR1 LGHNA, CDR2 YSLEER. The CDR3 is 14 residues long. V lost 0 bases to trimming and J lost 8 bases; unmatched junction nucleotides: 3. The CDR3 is CASSQDYGGDEQFF. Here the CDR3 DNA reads TGCGCCAGCAGCCAAGATTACGGGGGGGATGAGCAGTTCTTC.

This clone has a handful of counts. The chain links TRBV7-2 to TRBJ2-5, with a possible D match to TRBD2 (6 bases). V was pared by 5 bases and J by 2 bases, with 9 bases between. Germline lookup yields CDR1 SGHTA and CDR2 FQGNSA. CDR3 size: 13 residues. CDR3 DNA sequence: TGTGCCAGCAGCATTAGCGGACAAGAGACCCAGTACTTC. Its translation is CASSISGQETQYF.